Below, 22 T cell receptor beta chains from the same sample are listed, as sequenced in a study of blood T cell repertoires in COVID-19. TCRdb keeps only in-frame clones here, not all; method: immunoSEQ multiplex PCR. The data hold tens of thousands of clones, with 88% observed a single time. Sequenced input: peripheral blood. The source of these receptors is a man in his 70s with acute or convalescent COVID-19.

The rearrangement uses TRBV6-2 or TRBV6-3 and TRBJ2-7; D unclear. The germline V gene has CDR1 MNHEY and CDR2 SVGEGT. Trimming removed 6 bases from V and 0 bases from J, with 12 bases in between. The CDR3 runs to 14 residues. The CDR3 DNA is TGTGCCAGCAGCGTCGTGGGCAGCTCCTACGAGCAGTACTTC. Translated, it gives CASSVVGSSYEQYF.

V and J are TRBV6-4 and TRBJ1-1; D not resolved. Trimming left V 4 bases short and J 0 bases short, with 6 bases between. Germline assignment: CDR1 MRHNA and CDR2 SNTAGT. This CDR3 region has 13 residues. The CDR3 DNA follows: TGTGCCAGCAGTGTCGAGATGAACACTGAAGCTTTCTTT. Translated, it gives CASSVEMNTEAFF.

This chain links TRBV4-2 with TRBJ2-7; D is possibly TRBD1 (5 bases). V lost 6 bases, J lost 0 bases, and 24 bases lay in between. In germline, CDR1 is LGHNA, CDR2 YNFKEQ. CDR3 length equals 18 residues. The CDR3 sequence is CASRQEEGAPLSSYEQYF. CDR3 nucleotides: TGTGCCAGCAGGCAGGAAGAAGGGGCCCCCTTGAGCTCCTACGAGCAGTACTTC.

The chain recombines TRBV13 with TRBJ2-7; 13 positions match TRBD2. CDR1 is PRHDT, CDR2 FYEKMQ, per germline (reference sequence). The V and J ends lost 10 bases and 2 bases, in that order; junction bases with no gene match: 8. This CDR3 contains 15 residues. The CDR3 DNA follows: TGTGCCACCGGGACTAGCGGGGCTAGAACCTACGAGCAGTACTTC. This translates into CATGTSGARTYEQYF.

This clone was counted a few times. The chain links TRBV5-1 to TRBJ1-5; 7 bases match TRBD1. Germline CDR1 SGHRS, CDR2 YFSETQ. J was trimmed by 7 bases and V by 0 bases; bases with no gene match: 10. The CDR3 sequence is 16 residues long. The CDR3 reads CASSLGTRGSGQPQHF. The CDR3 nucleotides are TGCGCCAGCAGCTTGGGTACCAGGGGGTCAGGACAGCCCCAGCATTTT.

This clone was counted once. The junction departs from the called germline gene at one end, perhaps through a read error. The CDR3 DNA follows: TGCGCCCGCAGCCGAGGGGGAGTGGCTGGGGCCAACGTCCTGACTTTC. This gives the protein CARSRGGVAGANVLTF. This chain connects TRBV4-1 to TRBJ2-6; D is perhaps TRBD1 (6 bases). There are 16 residues in the CDR3. Germline-derived CDR1 and CDR2 are MGHRA and YSYEKL.

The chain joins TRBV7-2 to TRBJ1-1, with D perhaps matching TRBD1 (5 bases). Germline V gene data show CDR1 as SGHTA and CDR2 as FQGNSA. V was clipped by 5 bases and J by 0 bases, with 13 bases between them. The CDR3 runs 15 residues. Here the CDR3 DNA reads TGTGCCAGCAGCCTCCAGGGCCCCCTGAACACTGAAGCTTTCTTT. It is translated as CASSLQGPLNTEAFF.

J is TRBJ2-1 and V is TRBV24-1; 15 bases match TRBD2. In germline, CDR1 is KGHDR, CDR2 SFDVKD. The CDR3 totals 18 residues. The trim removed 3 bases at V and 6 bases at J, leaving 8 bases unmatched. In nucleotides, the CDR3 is TGTGCCACCAGTGATCCCGGGACTAGCGGGGGGCTTATCAATGAGCAGTTCTTC. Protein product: CATSDPGTSGGLINEQFF.

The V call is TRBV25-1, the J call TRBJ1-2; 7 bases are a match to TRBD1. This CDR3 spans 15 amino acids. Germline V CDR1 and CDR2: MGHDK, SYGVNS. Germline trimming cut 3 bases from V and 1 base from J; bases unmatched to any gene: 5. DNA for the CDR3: TGTGCCAGCAGTGACTCGGGACAGCATAACTATGGCTACACCTTC. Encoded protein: CASSDSGQHNYGYTF.

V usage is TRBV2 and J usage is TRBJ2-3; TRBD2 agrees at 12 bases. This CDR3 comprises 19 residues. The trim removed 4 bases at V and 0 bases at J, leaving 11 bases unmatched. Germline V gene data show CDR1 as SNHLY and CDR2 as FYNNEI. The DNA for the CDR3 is TGTGCCAGCAGTGGGGTTCGCAGGACTAGCGGGGTGAGCACAGATACGCAGTATTTT. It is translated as CASSGVRRTSGVSTDTQYF.

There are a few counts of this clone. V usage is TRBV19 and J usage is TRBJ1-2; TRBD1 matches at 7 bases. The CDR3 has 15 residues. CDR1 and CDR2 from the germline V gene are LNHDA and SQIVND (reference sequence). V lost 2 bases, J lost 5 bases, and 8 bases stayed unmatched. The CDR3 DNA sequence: TGTGCCAGTAGTATAAGGGCCGACAGGGTGTATGGCTACACCTTC. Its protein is CASSIRADRVYGYTF.

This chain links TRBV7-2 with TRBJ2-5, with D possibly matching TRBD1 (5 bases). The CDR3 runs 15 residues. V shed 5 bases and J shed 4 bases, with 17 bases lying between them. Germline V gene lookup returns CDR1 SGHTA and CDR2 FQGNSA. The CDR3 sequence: CASSQYSGIAETQYF. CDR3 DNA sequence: TGTGCCAGCAGCCAATATTCAGGGATTGCAGAGACCCAGTACTTC.

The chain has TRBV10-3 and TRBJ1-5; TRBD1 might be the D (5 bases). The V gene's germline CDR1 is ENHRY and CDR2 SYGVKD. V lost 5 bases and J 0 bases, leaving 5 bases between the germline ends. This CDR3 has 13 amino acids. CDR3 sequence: CAISQGSNQPQHF. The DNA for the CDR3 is TGTGCCATCAGTCAGGGTAGCAATCAGCCCCAGCATTTT.

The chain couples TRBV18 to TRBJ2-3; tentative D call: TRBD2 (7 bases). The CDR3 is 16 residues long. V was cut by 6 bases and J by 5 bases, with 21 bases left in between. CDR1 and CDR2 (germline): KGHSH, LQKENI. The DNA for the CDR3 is TGTGCCAGCTCGTACCAAGGGGGGGACTACGTAGATACGCAGTATTTT. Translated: CASSYQGGDYVDTQYF.

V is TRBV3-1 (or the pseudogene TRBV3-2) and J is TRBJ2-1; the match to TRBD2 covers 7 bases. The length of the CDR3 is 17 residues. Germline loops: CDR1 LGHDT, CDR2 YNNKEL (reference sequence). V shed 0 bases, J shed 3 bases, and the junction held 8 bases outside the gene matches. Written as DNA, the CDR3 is TGTGCCAGCAGCCAAGATCCATGGGTAGCGGGCTACAATGAGCAGTTCTTC. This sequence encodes CASSQDPWVAGYNEQFF.

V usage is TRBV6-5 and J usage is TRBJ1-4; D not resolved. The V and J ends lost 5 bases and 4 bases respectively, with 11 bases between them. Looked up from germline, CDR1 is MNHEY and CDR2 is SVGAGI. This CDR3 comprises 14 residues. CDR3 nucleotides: TGTGCCAGCAGTATCCGAGTACTTAATGAAAAACTGTTTTTT. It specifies CASSIRVLNEKLFF.

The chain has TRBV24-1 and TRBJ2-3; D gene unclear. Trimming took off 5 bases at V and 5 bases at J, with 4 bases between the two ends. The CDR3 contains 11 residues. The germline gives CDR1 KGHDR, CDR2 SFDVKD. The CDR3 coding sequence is TGTGCCACCAGTGTCCGAGATACGCAGTATTTT. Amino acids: CATSVRDTQYF.

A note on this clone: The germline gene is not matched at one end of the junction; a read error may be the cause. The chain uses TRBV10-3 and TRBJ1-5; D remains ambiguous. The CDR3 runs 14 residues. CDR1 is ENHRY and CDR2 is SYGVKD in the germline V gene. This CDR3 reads CAISESGISPLLAF. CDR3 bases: TGTGCCATCAGTGAGTCAGGTATTAGCCCCCTTTTAGCGTTT.

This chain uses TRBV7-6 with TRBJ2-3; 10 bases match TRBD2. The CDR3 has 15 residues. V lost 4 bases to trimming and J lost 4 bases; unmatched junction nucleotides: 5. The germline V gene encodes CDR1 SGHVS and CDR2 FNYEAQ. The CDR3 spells CASSSAGGPSDTQYF. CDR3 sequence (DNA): TGTGCCAGCAGCTCAGCGGGGGGGCCGTCAGATACGCAGTATTTT. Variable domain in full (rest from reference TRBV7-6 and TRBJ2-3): GAGVSQSPRYKVTKRGQDVALRCDPISGHVSLYWYRQALGQGPEFLTYFNYEAQQDKSGLPNDRFSAERPEGSISTLTIQRTEQRDSAMYRCASSSAGGPSDTQYFGPGTRLTVL.

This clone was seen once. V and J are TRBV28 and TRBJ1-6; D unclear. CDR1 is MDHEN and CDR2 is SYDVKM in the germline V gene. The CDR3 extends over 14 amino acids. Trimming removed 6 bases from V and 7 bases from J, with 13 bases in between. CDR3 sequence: CASRLPRFNSPLHF. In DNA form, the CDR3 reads TGTGCCAGCAGACTGCCGAGGTTCAATTCACCCCTCCACTTT.

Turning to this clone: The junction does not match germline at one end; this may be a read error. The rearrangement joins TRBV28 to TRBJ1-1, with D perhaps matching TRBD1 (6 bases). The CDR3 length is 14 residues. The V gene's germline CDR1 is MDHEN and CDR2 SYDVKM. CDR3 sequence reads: CASILQGVDTEAFF. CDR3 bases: TGTGCCAGCATTTTACAGGGCGTAGACACTGAAGCTTTCTTT. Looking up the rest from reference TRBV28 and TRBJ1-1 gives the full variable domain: DVKVTQSSRYLVKRTGEKVFLECVQDMDHENMFWYRQDPGLGLRLIYFSYDVKMKEKGDIPEGYSVSREKKERFSLILESASTNQTSMYLCASILQGVDTEAFFGQGTRLTVV.

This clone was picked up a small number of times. CDR3 residues: CASSLIGSAGPRSNQPQHF. CDR3 in DNA: TGTGCCAGCAGCTTAATCGGTTCGGCAGGGCCGAGGAGCAATCAGCCCCAGCATTTT. The gene calls are TRBV7-2 and TRBJ1-5; TRBD1 might be the D (5 bases). Trimming took off 2 bases at V and 1 base at J, with 21 bases between the two ends. This CDR3 has 19 residues. The germline V gene has CDR1 SGHTA and CDR2 FQGNSA.